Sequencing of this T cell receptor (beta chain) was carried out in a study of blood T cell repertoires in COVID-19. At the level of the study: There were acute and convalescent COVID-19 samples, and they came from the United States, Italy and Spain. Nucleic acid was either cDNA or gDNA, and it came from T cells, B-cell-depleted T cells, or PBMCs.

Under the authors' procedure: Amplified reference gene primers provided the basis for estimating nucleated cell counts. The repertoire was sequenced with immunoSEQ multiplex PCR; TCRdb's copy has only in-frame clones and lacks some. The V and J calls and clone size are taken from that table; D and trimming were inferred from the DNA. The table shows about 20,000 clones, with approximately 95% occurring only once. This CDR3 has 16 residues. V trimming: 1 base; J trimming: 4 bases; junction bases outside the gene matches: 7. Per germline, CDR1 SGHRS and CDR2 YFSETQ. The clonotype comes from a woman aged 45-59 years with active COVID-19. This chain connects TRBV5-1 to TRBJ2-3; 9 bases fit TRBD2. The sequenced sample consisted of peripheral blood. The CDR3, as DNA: TGCGCCAGCAGCTTGTTCGGCGGGAGGGCCCCAGATACGCAGTATTTT. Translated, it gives CASSLFGGRAPDTQYF.